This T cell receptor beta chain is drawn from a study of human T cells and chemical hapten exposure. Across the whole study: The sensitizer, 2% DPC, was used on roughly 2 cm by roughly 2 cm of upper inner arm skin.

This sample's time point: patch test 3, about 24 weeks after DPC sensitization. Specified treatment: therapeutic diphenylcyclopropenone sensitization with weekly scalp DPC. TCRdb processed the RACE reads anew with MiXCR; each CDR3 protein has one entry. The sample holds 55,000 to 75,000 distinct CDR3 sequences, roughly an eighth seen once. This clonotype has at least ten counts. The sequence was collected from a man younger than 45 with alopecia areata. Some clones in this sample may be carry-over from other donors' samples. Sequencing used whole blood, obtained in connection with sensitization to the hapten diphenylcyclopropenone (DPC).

The CDR3 region has the DNA TGTGCCAGCAGCTTCCAGGGGGGCGACAATCAGCCCCAGCATTTT. Translation: CASSFQGGDNQPQHF. V usage is TRBV7-2 and J usage is TRBJ1-5, with 7 bases lining up with TRBD1. The CDR3 has 15 residues. The junction had 5 bases not matched to a gene; V was cut back by 3 bases and J by 3 bases. CDR1 is SGHTA and CDR2 is FQGNSA in the germline V gene.